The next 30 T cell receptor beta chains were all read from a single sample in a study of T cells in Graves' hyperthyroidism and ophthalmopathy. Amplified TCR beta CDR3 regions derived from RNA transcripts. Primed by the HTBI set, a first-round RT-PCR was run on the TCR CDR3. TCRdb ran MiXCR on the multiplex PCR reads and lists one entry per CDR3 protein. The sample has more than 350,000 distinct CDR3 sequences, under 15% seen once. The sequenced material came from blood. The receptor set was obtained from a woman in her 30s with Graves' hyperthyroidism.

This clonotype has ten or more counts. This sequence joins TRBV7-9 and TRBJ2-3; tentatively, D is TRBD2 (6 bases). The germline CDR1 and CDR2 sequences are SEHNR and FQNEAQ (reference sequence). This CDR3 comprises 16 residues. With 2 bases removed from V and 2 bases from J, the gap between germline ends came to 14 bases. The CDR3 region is CASSLNRAGPTDTQYF. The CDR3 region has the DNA TGTGCCAGCAGCTTAAATAGAGCGGGTCCCACAGATACGCAGTATTTT.

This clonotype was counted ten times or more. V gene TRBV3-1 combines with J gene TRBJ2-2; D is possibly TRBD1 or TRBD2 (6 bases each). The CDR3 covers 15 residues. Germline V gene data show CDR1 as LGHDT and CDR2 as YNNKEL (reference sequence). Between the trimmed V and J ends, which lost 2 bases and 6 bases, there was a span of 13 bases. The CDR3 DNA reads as TGTGCCAGCAGCCAAACTGGGGGGCATCCCGGGGAGCTGTTTTTT. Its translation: CASSQTGGHPGELFF.

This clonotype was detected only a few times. The CDR3 loop reads CNPQTQGADTQYF. CDR3 bases: TGCAACCCCCAAACCCAGGGGGCAGATACGCAGTATTTT. The genes are TRBV20-1 and TRBJ2-3; 7 nucleotides line up with TRBD1. This CDR3 contains 13 residues. Germline values: CDR1 DFQATT, CDR2 SNEGSKA (reference sequence).

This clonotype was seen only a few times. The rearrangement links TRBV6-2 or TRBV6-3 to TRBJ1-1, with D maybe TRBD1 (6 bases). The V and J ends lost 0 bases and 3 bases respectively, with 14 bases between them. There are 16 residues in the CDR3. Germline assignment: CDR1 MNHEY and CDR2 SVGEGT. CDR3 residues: CASSYSDSPGDTEAFF. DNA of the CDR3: TGTGCCAGCAGTTACTCGGACAGTCCTGGGGACACTGAAGCTTTCTTT.

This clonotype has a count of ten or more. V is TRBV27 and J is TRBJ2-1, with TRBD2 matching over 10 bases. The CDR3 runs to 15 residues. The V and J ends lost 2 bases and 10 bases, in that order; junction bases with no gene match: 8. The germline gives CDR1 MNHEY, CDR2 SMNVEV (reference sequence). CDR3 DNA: TGTGCCAGCAGTTTAGTGACTAGCGGGCGTGGGGAGCAGTTCTTC. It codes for CASSLVTSGRGEQFF.

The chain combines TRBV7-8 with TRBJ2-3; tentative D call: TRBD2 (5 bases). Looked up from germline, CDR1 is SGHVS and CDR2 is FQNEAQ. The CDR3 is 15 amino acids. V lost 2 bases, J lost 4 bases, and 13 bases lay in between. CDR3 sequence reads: CASSLRAPRADTQYF. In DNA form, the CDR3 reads TGTGCCAGCAGCTTACGGGCGCCGAGGGCAGATACGCAGTATTTT.

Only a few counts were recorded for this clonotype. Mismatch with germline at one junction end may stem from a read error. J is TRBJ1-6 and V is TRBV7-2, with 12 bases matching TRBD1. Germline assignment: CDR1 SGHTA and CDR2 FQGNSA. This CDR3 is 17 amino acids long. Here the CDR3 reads CASSLAGTGGMVSPLHF. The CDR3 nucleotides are TGTGCCAGCAGCCTAGCGGGGACAGGGGGCATGGTGTCACCCCTCCACTTT.

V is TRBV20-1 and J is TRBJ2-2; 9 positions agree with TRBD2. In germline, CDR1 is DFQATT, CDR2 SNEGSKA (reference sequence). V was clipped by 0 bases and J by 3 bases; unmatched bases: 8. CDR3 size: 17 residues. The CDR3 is CSARDCRREGHTGELFF. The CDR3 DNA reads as TGCAGTGCTAGAGATTGCCGGCGGGAGGGCCACACCGGGGAGCTGTTTTTT.

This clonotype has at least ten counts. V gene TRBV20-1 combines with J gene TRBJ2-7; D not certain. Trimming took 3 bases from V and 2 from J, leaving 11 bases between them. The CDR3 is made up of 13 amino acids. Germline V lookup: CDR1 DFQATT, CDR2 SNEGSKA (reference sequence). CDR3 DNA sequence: TGCAGTGCTAGTTCCGTAACCCCCTACGAGCAGTACTTC. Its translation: CSASSVTPYEQYF.

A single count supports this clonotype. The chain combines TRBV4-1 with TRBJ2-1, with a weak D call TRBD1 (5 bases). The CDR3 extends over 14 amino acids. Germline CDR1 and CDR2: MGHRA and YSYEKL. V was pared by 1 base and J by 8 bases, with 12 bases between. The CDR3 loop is CASSQGQGRDEQFF. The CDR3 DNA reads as TGCGCCAGCAGCCAAGGGCAGGGAAGGGATGAGCAGTTCTTC.

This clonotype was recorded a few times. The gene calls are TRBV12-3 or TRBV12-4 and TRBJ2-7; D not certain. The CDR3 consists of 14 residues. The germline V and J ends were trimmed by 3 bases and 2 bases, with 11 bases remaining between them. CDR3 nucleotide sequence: TGTGCCAGCAGTTTTGGCTCCAAGACCTACGAGCAGTACTTC. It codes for CASSFGSKTYEQYF.

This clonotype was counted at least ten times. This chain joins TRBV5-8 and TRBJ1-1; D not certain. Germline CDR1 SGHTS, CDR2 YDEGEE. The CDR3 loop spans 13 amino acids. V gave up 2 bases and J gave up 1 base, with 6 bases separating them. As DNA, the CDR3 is TGTGCCAGCAGCTTTAAGTCGAACACTGAAGCTTTCTTT. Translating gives CASSFKSNTEAFF.

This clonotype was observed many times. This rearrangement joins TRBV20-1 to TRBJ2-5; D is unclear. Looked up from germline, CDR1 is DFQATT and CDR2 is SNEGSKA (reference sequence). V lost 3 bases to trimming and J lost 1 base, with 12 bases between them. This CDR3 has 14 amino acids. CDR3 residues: CSARTLITQETQYF. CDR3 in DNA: TGCAGTGCTAGGACCCTCATTACCCAAGAGACCCAGTACTTC.

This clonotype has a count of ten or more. This chain's CDR3 is CSARDLSSSGWDEQFF. CDR3 nucleotide sequence: TGCAGTGCTAGAGATTTATCGAGTAGCGGGTGGGATGAGCAGTTCTTC. The chain carries TRBV20-1 and TRBJ2-1, with 7 positions matching TRBD2. The CDR3 sequence is 16 residues long. CDR1 and CDR2 from the germline V gene are DFQATT and SNEGSKA (reference sequence). V dropped 0 bases and J dropped 8; count of bases not matched to a gene: 13.

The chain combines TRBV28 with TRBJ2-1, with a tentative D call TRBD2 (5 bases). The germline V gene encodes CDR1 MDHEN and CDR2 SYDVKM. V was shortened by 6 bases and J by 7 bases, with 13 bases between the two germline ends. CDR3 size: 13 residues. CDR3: CASSWGAGNEQFF. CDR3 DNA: TGTGCCAGCAGCTGGGGAGCTGGGAATGAGCAGTTCTTC.

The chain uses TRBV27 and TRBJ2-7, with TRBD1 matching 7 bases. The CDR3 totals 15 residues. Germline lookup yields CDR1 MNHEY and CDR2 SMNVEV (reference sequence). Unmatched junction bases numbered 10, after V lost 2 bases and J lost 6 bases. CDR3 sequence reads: CASSLVRGRSVEQYF. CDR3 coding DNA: TGTGCCAGCAGTTTAGTCAGGGGGAGATCAGTCGAGCAGTACTTC.

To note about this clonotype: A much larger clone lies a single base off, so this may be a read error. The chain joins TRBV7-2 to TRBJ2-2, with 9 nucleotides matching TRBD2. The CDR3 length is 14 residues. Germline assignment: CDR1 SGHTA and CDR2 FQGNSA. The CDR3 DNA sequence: TGTGCCAGCAGCCTAGCGGGATTCACCGGGGAGCTGTTTTTT. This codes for CASSLAGFTGELFF.

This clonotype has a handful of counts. CDR3 DNA sequence: TGTGCCAGCAGTTATGCAGGGGACTACGAGCAGTACTTC. Protein product: CASSYAGDYEQYF. The chain joins TRBV27 to TRBJ2-7; maybe TRBD1 (6 bases). CDR3 length: 13 residues. Trimming stripped 4 bases from V and 3 bases from J, with 10 bases between. CDR1 is MNHEY and CDR2 is SMNVEV in the germline V gene (reference sequence).

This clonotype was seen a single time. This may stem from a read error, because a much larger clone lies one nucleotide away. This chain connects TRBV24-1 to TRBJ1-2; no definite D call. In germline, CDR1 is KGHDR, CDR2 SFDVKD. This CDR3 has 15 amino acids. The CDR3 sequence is CATSDKTPLGYGHTF. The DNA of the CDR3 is TGTGCCACCAGTGACAAGACACCTCTGGGCTATGGCCACACCTTC.

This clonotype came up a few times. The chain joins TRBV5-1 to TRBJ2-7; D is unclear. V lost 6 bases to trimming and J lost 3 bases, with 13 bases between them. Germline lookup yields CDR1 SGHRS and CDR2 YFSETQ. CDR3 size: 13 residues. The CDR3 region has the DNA TGCGCCAGCAAGTCGGACGGATTCTACGAGCAGTACTTC. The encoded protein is CASKSDGFYEQYF.

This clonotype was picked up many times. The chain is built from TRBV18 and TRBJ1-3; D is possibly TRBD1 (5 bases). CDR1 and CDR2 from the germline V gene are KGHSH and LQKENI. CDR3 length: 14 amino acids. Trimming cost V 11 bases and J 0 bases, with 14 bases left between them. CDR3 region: CAGLDTSSGNTIYF. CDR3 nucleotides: TGTGCCGGGTTGGACACCTCCTCTGGAAACACCATATATTTT.

CDR3 nucleotide sequence: TGTGCCAGCAGTGAATATGGGCAGGGTGGAAACACCATATATTTT. It codes for CASSEYGQGGNTIYF. The rearrangement uses TRBV25-1 and TRBJ1-3; weak D call: TRBD1 (5 bases). CDR1 MGHDK and CDR2 SYGVNS come from the germline V gene. The CDR3 extends over 15 amino acids. V was pared by 0 bases and J by 3 bases, with 9 bases between.

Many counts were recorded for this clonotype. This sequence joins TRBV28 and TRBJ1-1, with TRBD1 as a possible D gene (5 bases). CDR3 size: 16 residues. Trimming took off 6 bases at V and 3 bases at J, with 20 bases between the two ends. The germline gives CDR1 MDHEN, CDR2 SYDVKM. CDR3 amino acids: CASRSRFGASDTEAFF. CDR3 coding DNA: TGTGCCAGCAGATCAAGGTTTGGGGCTTCGGACACTGAAGCTTTCTTT.

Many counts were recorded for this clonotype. CDR3 nucleotides: TGTGCCAGCAGTTCGGACAGGGGGAGATTAAATTCACCCCTCCACTTT. Translation gives CASSSDRGRLNSPLHF. The gene calls are TRBV2 and TRBJ1-6, with 10 bases identical to TRBD1. From germline, CDR1 is SNHLY and CDR2 FYNNEI. After removal of 5 bases from V and 7 bases from J, the junction contained 8 bases not matched to a gene. The CDR3 covers 16 residues.

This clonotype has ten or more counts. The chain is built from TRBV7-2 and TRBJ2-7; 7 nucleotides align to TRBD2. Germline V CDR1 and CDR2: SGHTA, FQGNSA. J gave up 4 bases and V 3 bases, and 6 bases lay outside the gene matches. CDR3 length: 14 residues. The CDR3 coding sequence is TGTGCCAGCAGCTTCCCCGCGGGAGCTTACGAGCAGTACTTC. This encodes CASSFPAGAYEQYF.

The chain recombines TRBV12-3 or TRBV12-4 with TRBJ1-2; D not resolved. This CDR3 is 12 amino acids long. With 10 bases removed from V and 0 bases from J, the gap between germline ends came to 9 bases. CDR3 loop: CATPWSNYGYTF. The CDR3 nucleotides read TGTGCCACCCCGTGGTCTAACTATGGCTACACCTTC.

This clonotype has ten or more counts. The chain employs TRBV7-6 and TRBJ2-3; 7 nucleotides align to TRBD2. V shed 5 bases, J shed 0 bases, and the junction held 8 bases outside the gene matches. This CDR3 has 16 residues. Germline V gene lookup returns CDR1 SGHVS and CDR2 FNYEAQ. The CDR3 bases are TGTGCCAGCAGCCCTCAAGCGGGGACTAGCACAGATACGCAGTATTTT. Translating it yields CASSPQAGTSTDTQYF.

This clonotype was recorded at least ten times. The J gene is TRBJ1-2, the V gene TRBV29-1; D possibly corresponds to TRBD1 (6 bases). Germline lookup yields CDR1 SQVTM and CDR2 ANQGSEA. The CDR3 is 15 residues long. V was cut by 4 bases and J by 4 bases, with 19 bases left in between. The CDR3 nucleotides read TGCAGCGTTGGACGTCGGGGGGACACCTTCTATGGCTACACCTTC. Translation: CSVGRRGDTFYGYTF.

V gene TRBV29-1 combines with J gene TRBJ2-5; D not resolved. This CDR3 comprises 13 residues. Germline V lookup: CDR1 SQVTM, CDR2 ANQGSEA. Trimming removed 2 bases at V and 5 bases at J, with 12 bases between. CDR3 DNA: TGCAGCGTTGAATTTGGGGTGGGGGAGACCCAGTACTTC. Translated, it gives CSVEFGVGETQYF.

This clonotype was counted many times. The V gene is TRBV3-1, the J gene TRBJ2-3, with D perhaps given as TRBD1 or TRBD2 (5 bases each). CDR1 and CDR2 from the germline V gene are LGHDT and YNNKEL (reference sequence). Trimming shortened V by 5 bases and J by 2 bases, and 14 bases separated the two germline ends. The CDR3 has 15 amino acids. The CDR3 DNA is TGTGCCAGCAGCACCCGGGACCGGTACACAGATACGCAGTATTTT. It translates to CASSTRDRYTDTQYF.